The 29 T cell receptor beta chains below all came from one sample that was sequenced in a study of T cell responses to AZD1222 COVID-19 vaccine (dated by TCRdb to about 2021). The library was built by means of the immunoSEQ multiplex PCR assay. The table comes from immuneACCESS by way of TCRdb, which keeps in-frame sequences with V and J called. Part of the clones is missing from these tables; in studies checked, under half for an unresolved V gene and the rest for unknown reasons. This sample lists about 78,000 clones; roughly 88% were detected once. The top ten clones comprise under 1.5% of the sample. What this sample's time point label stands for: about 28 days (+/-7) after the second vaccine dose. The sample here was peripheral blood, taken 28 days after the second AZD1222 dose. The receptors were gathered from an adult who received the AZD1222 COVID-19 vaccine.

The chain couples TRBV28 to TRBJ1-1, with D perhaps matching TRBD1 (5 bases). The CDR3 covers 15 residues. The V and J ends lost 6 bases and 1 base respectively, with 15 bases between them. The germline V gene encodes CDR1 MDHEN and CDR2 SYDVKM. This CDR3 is CASRPPVGTNTEAFF. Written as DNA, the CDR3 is TGTGCCAGCAGGCCCCCTGTAGGGACGAACACTGAAGCTTTCTTT.

CDR3 DNA sequence: TGTGCCAGCAGCAAGGGACTAGCGGGGGGGCTAATCACCTACGAGCAGTACTTC. Amino acids: CASSKGLAGGLITYEQYF. The J gene is TRBJ2-7, the V gene TRBV3-1 (or the pseudogene TRBV3-2), with 16 bases matching TRBD2. V was clipped by 5 bases and J by 2 bases; unmatched bases: 9. CDR1 is LGHDT, CDR2 YNNKEL, per germline (reference sequence). CDR3 length: 18 amino acids.

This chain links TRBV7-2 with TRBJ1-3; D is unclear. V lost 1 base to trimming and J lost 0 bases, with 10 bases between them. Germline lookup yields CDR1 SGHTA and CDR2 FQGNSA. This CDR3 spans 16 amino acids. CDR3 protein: CASSLVWGSSGNTIYF. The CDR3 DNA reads TGTGCCAGCAGCTTAGTGTGGGGAAGCTCTGGAAACACCATATATTTT.

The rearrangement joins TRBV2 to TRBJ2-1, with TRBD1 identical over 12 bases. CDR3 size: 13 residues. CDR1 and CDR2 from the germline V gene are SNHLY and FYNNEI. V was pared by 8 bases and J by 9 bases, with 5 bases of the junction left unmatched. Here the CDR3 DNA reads TGTGCCAGCGGGGGACAGGGGGCAGGTGAGCAGTTCTTC. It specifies CASGGQGAGEQFF.

The DNA for the CDR3 is TGTGCCAGCAGGGTCCGGGACAGCTCCTCCTACGAGCAGTACTTC. Amino acids: CASRVRDSSSYEQYF. This chain connects TRBV28 to TRBJ2-7, with 7 bases fitting TRBD1. Trimming removed 6 bases from V and 0 bases from J; junction bases left unmatched: 8. Germline V gene lookup returns CDR1 MDHEN and CDR2 SYDVKM. CDR3 length: 15 residues.

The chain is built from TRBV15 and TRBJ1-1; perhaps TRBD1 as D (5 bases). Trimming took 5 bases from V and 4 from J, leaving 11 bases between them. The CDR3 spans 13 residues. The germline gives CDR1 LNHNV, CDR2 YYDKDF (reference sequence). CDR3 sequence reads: CATSGGGITEAFF. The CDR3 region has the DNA TGTGCCACCAGCGGGGGGGGGATCACTGAAGCTTTCTTT.

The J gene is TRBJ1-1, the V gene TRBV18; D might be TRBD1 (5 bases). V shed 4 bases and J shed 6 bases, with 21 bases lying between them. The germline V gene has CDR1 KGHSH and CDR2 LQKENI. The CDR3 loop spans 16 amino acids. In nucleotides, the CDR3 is TGTGCCAGCTCACACCCAAGCAGGGAAGGGCTTTCTGAAGCTTTCTTT. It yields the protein CASSHPSREGLSEAFF.

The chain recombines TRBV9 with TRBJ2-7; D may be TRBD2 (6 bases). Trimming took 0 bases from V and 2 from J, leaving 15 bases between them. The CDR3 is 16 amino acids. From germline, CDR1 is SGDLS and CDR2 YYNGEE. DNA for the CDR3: TGTGCCAGCAGCGTAGCAGCTCTTAGCGGCCCCTACGAGCAGTACTTC. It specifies CASSVAALSGPYEQYF. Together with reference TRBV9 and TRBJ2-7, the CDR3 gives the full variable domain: DSGVTQTPKHLITATGQRVTLRCSPRSGDLSVYWYQQSLDQGLQFLIQYYNGEERAKGNILERFSAQQFPDLHSELNLSSLELGDSALYFCASSVAALSGPYEQYFGPGTRLTVT.

The CDR3 bases are TGTGCCAGCAGAGGAGCGGGACAGGGTTACACTGAAGCTTTCTTT. Its translation: CASRGAGQGYTEAFF. This chain uses TRBV27 with TRBJ1-1; 9 bases line up with TRBD1. In germline, CDR1 is MNHEY, CDR2 SMNVEV (reference sequence). The V segment lost 6 bases and the J segment 3 bases; nucleotides outside the gene matches: 8. The CDR3 totals 15 residues.

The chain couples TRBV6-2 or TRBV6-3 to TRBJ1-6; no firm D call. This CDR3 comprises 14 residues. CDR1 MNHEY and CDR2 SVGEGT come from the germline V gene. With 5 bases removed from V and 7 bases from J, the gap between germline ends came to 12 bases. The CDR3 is CASSPPRRNSPLHF. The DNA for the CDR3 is TGTGCCAGCAGTCCCCCCCGAAGGAATTCACCCCTCCACTTT.

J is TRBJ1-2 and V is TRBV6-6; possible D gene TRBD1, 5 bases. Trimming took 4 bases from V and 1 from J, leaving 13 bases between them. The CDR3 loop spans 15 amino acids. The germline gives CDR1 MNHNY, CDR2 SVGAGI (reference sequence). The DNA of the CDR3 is TGTGCCAGCAGTTCTACAGGTGACCTTAACTATGGCTACACCTTC. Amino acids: CASSSTGDLNYGYTF.

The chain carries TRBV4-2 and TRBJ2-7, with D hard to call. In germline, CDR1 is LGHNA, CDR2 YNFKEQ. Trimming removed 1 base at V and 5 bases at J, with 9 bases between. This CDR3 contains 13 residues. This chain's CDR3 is CASSQAVKDEQYF. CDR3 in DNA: TGTGCCAGCAGCCAAGCGGTCAAGGACGAGCAGTACTTC.

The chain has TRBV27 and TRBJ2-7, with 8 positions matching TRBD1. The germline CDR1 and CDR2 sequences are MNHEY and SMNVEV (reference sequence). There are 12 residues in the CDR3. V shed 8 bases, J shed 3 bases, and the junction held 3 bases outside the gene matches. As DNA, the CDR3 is TGTGCCAGCGGGACAGGTTACTACGAGCAGTACTTC. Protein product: CASGTGYYEQYF.

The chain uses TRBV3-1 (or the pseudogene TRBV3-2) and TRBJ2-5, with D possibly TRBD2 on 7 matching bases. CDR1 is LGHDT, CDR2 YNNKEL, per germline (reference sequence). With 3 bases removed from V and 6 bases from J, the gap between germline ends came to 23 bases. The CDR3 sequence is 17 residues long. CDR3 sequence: CASSHSTAEGGFKTQYF. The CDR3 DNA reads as TGTGCCAGCAGCCATTCCACCGCAGAGGGGGGGTTTAAGACCCAGTACTTC.

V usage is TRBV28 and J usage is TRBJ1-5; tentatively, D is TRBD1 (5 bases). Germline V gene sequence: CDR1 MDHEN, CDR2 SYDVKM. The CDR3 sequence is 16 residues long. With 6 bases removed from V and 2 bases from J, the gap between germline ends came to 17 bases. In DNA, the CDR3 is TGTGCCAGCAGACACACGGGGCTATATGGCAATCAGCCCCAGCATTTT. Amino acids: CASRHTGLYGNQPQHF.

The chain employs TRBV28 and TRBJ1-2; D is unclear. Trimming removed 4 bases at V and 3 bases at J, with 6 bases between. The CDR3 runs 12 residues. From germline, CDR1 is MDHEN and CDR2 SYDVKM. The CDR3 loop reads CASSYGYYGYTF. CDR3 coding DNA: TGTGCCAGCAGTTACGGATACTATGGCTACACCTTC.

Here the CDR3 DNA reads TGCAGTGCTAGTGCCAGCCCCTCTGGGGCCAACGTCCTGACTTTC. Amino acids: CSASASPSGANVLTF. The genes are TRBV20-1 and TRBJ2-6; D ambiguous. In germline, CDR1 is DFQATT, CDR2 SNEGSKA (reference sequence). The CDR3 is 15 residues long. The V end lost 3 bases, the J end lost 0 bases, and 9 bases lay between the germline ends.

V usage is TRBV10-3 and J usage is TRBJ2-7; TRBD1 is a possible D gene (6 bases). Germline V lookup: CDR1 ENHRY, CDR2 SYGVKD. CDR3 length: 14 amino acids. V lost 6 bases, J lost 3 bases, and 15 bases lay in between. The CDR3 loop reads CAIREEDRSYEQYF. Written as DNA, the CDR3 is TGTGCCATCAGGGAAGAGGACAGAAGCTACGAGCAGTACTTC.

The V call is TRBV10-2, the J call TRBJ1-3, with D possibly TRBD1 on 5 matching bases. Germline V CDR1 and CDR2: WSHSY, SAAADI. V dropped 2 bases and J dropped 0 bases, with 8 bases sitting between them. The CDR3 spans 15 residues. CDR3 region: CASSEKGSSGNTIYF. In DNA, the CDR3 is TGCGCCAGCAGTGAGAAGGGGAGCTCTGGAAACACCATATATTTT.

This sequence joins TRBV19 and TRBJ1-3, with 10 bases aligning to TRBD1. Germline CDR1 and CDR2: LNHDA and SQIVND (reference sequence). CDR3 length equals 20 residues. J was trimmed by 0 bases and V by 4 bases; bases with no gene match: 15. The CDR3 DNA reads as TGTGCCAGTAGTACTGGACAGGGGGAATTTTTAAAGAGCTCTGGAAACACCATATATTTT. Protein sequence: CASSTGQGEFLKSSGNTIYF.

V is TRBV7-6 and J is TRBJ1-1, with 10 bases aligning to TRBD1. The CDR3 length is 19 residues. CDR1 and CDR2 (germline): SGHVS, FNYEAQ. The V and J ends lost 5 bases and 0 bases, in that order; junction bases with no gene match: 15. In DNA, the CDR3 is TGTGCCAGCAGCCCAGGCTTGACAGGGGGCTTTTTTGTGAACACTGAAGCTTTCTTT. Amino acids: CASSPGLTGGFFVNTEAFF. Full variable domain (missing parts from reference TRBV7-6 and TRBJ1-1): GAGVSQSPRYKVTKRGQDVALRCDPISGHVSLYWYRQALGQGPEFLTYFNYEAQQDKSGLPNDRFSAERPEGSISTLTIQRTEQRDSAMYRCASSPGLTGGFFVNTEAFFGQGTRLTVV.

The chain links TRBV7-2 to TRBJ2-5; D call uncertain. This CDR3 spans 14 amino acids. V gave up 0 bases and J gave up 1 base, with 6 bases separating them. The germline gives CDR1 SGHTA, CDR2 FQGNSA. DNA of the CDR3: TGTGCCAGCAGCTTAGCTGCAGGCCAAGAGACCCAGTACTTC. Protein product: CASSLAAGQETQYF.

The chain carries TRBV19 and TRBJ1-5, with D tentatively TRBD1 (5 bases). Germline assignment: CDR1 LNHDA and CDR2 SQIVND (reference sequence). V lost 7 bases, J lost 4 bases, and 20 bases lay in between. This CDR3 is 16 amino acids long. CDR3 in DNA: TGTGCCAGTACCGATGGAGGGTGGGGCAAGAATCAGCCCCAGCATTTT. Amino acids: CASTDGGWGKNQPQHF.

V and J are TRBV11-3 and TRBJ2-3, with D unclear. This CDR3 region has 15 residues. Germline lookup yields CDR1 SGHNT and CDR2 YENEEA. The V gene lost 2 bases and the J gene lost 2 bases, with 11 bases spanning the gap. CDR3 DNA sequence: TGTGCCAGCAGCTTATCTCCATCGCCCACAGATACGCAGTATTTT. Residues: CASSLSPSPTDTQYF. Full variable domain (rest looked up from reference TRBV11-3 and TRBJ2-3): EAGVVQSPRYKIIEKKQPVAFWCNPISGHNTLYWYLQNLGQGPELLIRYENEEAVDDSQLPKDRFSAERLKGVDSTLKIQPAELGDSAVYLCASSLSPSPTDTQYFGPGTRLTVL.

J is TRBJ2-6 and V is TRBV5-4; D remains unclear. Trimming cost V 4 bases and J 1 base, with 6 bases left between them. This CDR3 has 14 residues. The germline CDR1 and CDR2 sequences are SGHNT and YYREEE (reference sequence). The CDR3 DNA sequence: TGTGCCAGCAGCGCCCCGTCTGGGGCCAACGTCCTGACTTTC. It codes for CASSAPSGANVLTF.

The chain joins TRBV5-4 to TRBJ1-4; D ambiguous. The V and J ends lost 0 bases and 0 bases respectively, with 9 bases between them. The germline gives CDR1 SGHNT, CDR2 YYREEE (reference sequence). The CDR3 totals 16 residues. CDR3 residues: CASSLGSGATNEKLFF. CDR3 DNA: TGTGCCAGCAGCTTGGGGAGTGGAGCAACTAATGAAAAACTGTTTTTT.

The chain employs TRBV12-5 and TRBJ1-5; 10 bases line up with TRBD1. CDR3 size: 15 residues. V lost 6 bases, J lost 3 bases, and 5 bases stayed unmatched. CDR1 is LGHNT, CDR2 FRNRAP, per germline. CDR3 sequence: CASGAGTGDNQPQHF. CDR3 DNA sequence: TGTGCTAGTGGGGCCGGGACAGGGGACAATCAGCCCCAGCATTTT.

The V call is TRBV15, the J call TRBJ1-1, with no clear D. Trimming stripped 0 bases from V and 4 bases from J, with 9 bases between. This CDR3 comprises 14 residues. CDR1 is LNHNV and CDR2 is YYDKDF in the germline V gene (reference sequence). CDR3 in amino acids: CATSRDLGSTEAFF. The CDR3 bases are TGTGCCACCAGCAGAGATCTGGGGAGCACTGAAGCTTTCTTT.

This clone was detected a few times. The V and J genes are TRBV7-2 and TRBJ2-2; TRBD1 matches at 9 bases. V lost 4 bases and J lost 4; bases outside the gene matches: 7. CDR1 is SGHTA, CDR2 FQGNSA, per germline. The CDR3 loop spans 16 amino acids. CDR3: CASSSRRDRVTGELFF. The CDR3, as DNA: TGTGCCAGCAGCTCTCGCCGGGACAGGGTCACCGGGGAGCTGTTTTTT.